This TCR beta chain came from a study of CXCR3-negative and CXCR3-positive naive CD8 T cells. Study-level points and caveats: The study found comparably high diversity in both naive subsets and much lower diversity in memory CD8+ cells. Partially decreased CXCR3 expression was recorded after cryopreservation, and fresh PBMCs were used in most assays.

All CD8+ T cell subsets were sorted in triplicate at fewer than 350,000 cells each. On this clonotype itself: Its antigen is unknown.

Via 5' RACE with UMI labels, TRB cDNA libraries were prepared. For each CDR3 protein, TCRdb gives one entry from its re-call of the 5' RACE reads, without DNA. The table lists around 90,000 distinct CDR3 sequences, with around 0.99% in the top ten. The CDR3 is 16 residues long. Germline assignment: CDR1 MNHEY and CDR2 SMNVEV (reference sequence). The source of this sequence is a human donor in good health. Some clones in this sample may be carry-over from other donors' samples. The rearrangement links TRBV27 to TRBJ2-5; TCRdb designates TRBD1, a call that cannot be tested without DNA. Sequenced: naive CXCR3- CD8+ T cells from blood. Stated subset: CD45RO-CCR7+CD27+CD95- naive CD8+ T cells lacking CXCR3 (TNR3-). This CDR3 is CASSLRQGGLQETQYF.